The 30 T cell receptor beta chains given below trace back to one sample, sequenced in a study of shared clonotypes between healthy human individuals (TCRdb year 2020). For the CD8 naive samples, CD45RO-negative cells were positively selected for CCR7, yielding a CD45RA+CCR7+ population from which TemRA cells were excluded. The library was built by means of the immunoSEQ multiplex PCR assay. TCRdb limited this immuneACCESS table to in-frame rearrangements with V and J called. A share of clones is missing; checked studies link under half to unresolved V genes, and the rest is unexplained. Within this sample are about 2,200,000 clones, with approximately 94% of them counted one time only. The ten largest clones capture 1.5% to 2% of the sample. The sequencing sample was made of naive CD8+ T cells from PBMCs. Interpreted using the paper, the cell subset or site label stands for: CD45RA+CCR7+. Receptor source: a man younger than 35 in good health. Some clones in this sample may be carry-over from other donors' samples.

V is TRBV18 and J is TRBJ2-6, with unresolved D. The germline V gene has CDR1 KGHSH and CDR2 LQKENI. There are 14 residues in the CDR3. V lost 0 bases and J lost 2, with 2 bases in between. CDR3 region: CASSPPAGANVLTF. The CDR3 DNA is TGTGCCAGCTCACCACCTGCTGGGGCCAACGTCCTGACTTTC.

The chain combines TRBV9 with TRBJ1-1; a weak D match, TRBD1 (6 bases). V was cut by 9 bases and J by 5 bases, with 14 bases left in between. This CDR3 has 12 amino acids. Germline CDR1 is SGDLS and CDR2 is YYNGEE. CDR3: CATGALETEAFF. Written as DNA, the CDR3 is TGTGCCACAGGGGCGTTGGAGACTGAAGCTTTCTTT.

V gene TRBV5-8 combines with J gene TRBJ1-1, with TRBD1 as a possible D gene (5 bases). The germline CDR1 and CDR2 sequences are SGHTS and YDEGEE. This CDR3 has 15 amino acids. The ends were cut back, 4 bases at V and 0 bases at J, with 13 bases in the middle. The CDR3 loop reads CASSPRASMNTEAFF. DNA for the CDR3: TGTGCCAGCAGCCCCAGGGCATCGATGAACACTGAAGCTTTCTTT.

The rearrangement joins TRBV28 to TRBJ2-2, with a possible D match to TRBD1 (6 bases). The V end lost 7 bases, the J end lost 4 bases, and 16 bases lay between the germline ends. Germline CDR1 and CDR2: MDHEN and SYDVKM. This CDR3 has 15 amino acids. CDR3 sequence (DNA): TGTGCCAGCAACACGTTCACAGGGACCACCGGGGAGCTGTTTTTT. Its protein product is CASNTFTGTTGELFF.

This rearrangement joins TRBV5-4 to TRBJ2-7, with D tentatively TRBD1 (7 bases). V lost 0 bases and J lost 5, with 18 bases in between. The CDR3 has 16 amino acids. CDR1 and CDR2 from the germline V gene are SGHNT and YYREEE (reference sequence). CDR3 region: CASSLASWRGQNEQYF. CDR3 coding DNA: TGTGCCAGCAGCTTGGCCTCGTGGAGGGGGCAGAACGAGCAGTACTTC.

The chain carries TRBV15 and TRBJ1-2; no firm D call. The germline V gene has CDR1 LNHNV and CDR2 YYDKDF (reference sequence). V lost 0 bases and J 4 bases, leaving 12 bases between the germline ends. This CDR3 has 15 residues. Here the CDR3 reads CATSRDLSQSYGYTF. The CDR3 nucleotides read TGTGCCACCAGCAGAGATCTTAGTCAGTCCTATGGCTACACCTTC.

This clone was observed a single time. This chain links TRBV27 with TRBJ1-5; D uncertain. From germline, CDR1 is MNHEY and CDR2 SMNVEV (reference sequence). Deletions cut 5 bases from V and 2 bases from J, with 7 bases between. The CDR3 loop spans 13 amino acids. The CDR3 DNA follows: TGTGCCAGCAGTGGGTTTGGCAATCAGCCCCAGCATTTT. It encodes CASSGFGNQPQHF.

This chain joins TRBV7-6 and TRBJ2-3, with 10 positions matching TRBD2. This CDR3 spans 18 amino acids. The V and J ends lost 1 base and 0 bases, in that order; junction bases with no gene match: 7. Germline V CDR1 and CDR2: SGHVS, FNYEAQ. CDR3 loop: CASSLGLAGATSTDTQYF. DNA for the CDR3: TGTGCCAGCAGCTTAGGGCTAGCGGGGGCCACTAGCACAGATACGCAGTATTTT.

The J gene is TRBJ2-1, the V gene TRBV7-9; 8 positions agree with TRBD2. This CDR3 is 13 amino acids long. CDR1 is SEHNR, CDR2 FQNEAQ, per germline (reference sequence). Trimming cost V 5 bases and J 10 bases; bases outside gene matches: 7. CDR3 bases: TGTGCCAGCAGCAATGCTATAGCGGGAGAGCAGTTCTTC. This sequence encodes CASSNAIAGEQFF.

The chain couples TRBV2 to TRBJ2-5; TRBD1 might be the D (7 bases). V lost 7 bases to trimming and J lost 0 bases, with 15 bases between them. The CDR3 runs 15 residues. Germline assignment: CDR1 SNHLY and CDR2 FYNNEI. The CDR3 here is CASTTTGDYQETQYF. The CDR3 DNA reads as TGTGCCAGCACCACTACAGGGGACTACCAAGAGACCCAGTACTTC.

The gene calls are TRBV19 and TRBJ1-1; D perhaps matches TRBD1 (6 bases). The CDR3 is 14 amino acids. Trimming shortened V by 5 bases and J by 0 bases, and 10 bases separated the two germline ends. Germline V lookup: CDR1 LNHDA, CDR2 SQIVND (reference sequence). The CDR3 loop reads CASSVTGMNTEAFF. The CDR3 nucleotides are TGTGCCAGTAGTGTGACAGGCATGAACACTGAAGCTTTCTTT.

The J gene is TRBJ1-1, the V gene TRBV7-2, with a possible D match to TRBD1 (5 bases). Germline loops: CDR1 SGHTA, CDR2 FQGNSA. This CDR3 spans 13 amino acids. V shed 0 bases and J shed 8 bases, with 10 bases lying between them. The CDR3 loop reads CASSLADGAEAFF. CDR3 coding DNA: TGTGCCAGCAGCTTAGCGGACGGGGCGGAAGCTTTCTTT. The complete variable domain, with remaining parts taken from reference TRBV7-2 and TRBJ1-1, reads GAGVSQSPSNKVTEKGKDVELRCDPISGHTALYWYRQSLGQGLEFLIYFQGNSAPDKSGLPSDRFSAERTGGSVSTLTIQRTQQEDSAVYLCASSLADGAEAFFGQGTRLTVV.

For this clone: The same CDR3 can be traced to other DNA sequences in this sample. This chain uses TRBV27 with TRBJ2-1; no reliable D call. The CDR3 runs to 15 residues. Looked up from germline, CDR1 is MNHEY and CDR2 is SMNVEV (reference sequence). V lost 2 bases to trimming and J lost 0 bases, with 8 bases between them. Written as DNA, the CDR3 is TGTGCCAGCAGTTTAGGTCAGACCTCCTACAATGAGCAGTTCTTC. Amino acids: CASSLGQTSYNEQFF.

This sequence joins TRBV19 and TRBJ2-7; D not resolved. Germline V gene sequence: CDR1 LNHDA, CDR2 SQIVND (reference sequence). V lost 1 base, J lost 6 bases, and 13 bases lay in between. CDR3 length equals 14 residues. This chain's CDR3 is CASSIGSAWAEQYF. The CDR3 DNA follows: TGTGCCAGTAGTATAGGAAGCGCCTGGGCCGAGCAGTACTTC.

A remark on this clone: Other DNA sequences of this sample code for an identical CDR3. The J gene is TRBJ2-7, the V gene TRBV9, with D unclear. CDR3 size: 15 residues. The V end lost 0 bases, the J end lost 3 bases, and 13 bases lay between the germline ends. CDR1 SGDLS and CDR2 YYNGEE come from the germline V gene. In DNA form, the CDR3 reads TGTGCCAGCAGCGTAGGTGGCACCCCACTCTACGAGCAGTACTTC. Its protein product is CASSVGGTPLYEQYF.

CDR3 DNA sequence: TGTGCAGCAGTTGTCTGTAAGAACTGGACAAGTCGGGCCAACGTCCTGACTTTC. Amino acid sequence: CAAVVCKNWTSRANVLTF. The chain combines TRBV25-1 with TRBJ2-6; tentative D call: TRBD1 (5 bases). Germline V gene sequence: CDR1 MGHDK, CDR2 SYGVNS. This CDR3 is built from 18 residues. Full variable domain (outside the CDR3, taken from reference TRBV25-1 and TRBJ2-6): EADIYQTPRYLVIGTGKKITLECSQTMGHDKMYWYQQDPGMELHLIHYSYGVNSTEKGDLSSESTVSRIRTEHFPLTLESARPSHTSQYLCAAVVCKNWTSRANVLTFGAGSRLTVL.

This sequence joins TRBV29-1 and TRBJ2-5; D ambiguous. The J call is uncertain, as TRBJ2-7 better fits the DNA end. The germline CDR1 and CDR2 sequences are SQVTM and ANQGSEA. This CDR3 is built from 11 residues. As DNA, the CDR3 is TGCAGCGTTAGGATTTCCTACGAGCAGTACTTC. It translates to CSVRISYEQYF.

The chain couples TRBV9 to TRBJ1-6, with 7 bases fitting TRBD1. The CDR3 runs 15 residues. V dropped 3 bases and J dropped 6; count of bases not matched to a gene: 6. The V gene's germline CDR1 is SGDLS and CDR2 YYNGEE. CDR3 region: CASSGTGQLNSPLHF. CDR3 sequence (DNA): TGTGCCAGCAGCGGCACGGGACAGCTTAATTCACCCCTCCACTTT. Full variable domain (missing parts from reference TRBV9 and TRBJ1-6): DSGVTQTPKHLITATGQRVTLRCSPRSGDLSVYWYQQSLDQGLQFLIQYYNGEERAKGNILERFSAQQFPDLHSELNLSSLELGDSALYFCASSGTGQLNSPLHFGNGTRLTVT.

The rearrangement links TRBV10-3 to TRBJ2-1; 11 positions match TRBD2. This CDR3 contains 18 residues. V lost 6 bases and J lost 5; bases outside the gene matches: 15. CDR1 is ENHRY, CDR2 SYGVKD, per germline. The CDR3 DNA is TGTGCCATCAGCCATCCATCAGACCCGGGACTAGCGGACAATGAGCAGTTCTTC. Amino acids: CAISHPSDPGLADNEQFF.

The rearrangement uses TRBV6-6 and TRBJ2-3, with TRBD1 identical over 8 bases. The V segment lost 1 base and the J segment 3 bases; nucleotides outside the gene matches: 6. CDR3 length: 16 residues. The germline CDR1 and CDR2 sequences are MNHNY and SVGAGI (reference sequence). This CDR3 reads CASSYFGTGTTDTQYF. The CDR3 coding sequence is TGTGCCAGCAGTTACTTCGGGACAGGAACAACAGATACGCAGTATTTT.

This chain uses TRBV7-9 with TRBJ2-7; TRBD2 matches at 8 bases. The CDR3 runs to 15 residues. V lost 4 bases, J lost 0 bases, and 5 bases stayed unmatched. Germline V gene sequence: CDR1 SEHNR, CDR2 FQNEAQ (reference sequence). CDR3 nucleotide sequence: TGTGCCAGCAGCTCTACTAGCGGCACCTCCTACGAGCAGTACTTC. This codes for CASSSTSGTSYEQYF. Drawing the rest from reference TRBV7-9 and TRBJ2-7, the complete variable domain is DTGVSQNPRHKITKRGQNVTFRCDPISEHNRLYWYRQTLGQGPEFLTYFQNEAQLEKSRLLSDRFSAERPKGSFSTLEIQRTEQGDSAMYLCASSSTSGTSYEQYFGPGTRLTVT.

V usage is TRBV9 and J usage is TRBJ1-1, with D unclear. CDR1 is SGDLS and CDR2 is YYNGEE in the germline V gene. The V gene lost 1 base and the J gene lost 1 base, with 5 bases spanning the gap. The CDR3 runs to 13 residues. CDR3 sequence (DNA): TGTGCCAGCAGCGTATTCGGGAACACTGAAGCTTTCTTT. The encoded protein is CASSVFGNTEAFF.

The chain uses TRBV5-1 and TRBJ2-1; D gene ambiguous. Germline V gene sequence: CDR1 SGHRS, CDR2 YFSETQ. The CDR3 totals 12 residues. V lost 2 bases and J 7 bases, leaving 7 bases between the germline ends. The CDR3 spells CASSFSENEQFF. CDR3 DNA: TGCGCCAGCAGCTTCAGCGAGAATGAGCAGTTCTTC.

The chain uses TRBV27 and TRBJ1-2, with D possibly being TRBD1 (6 bases). Trimming stripped 0 bases from V and 3 bases from J, with 26 bases between. The CDR3 has 20 residues. The germline CDR1 and CDR2 sequences are MNHEY and SMNVEV (reference sequence). DNA for the CDR3: TGTGCCAGCAGTTTATCGGACCAGGGCCTCCCAACACAGGGTTACTATGGCTACACCTTC. Residues: CASSLSDQGLPTQGYYGYTF.

The gene calls are TRBV6-5 and TRBJ2-7; the D call may be TRBD1 or TRBD2 (6 bases each). The CDR3 extends over 15 amino acids. V was trimmed by 5 bases and J by 1 base, leaving 15 bases between them. Germline-derived CDR1 and CDR2 are MNHEY and SVGAGI. The CDR3: CASSPIEGGSYEQYF. CDR3 coding DNA: TGTGCCAGCAGTCCCATCGAGGGGGGTTCCTACGAGCAGTACTTC.

The chain carries TRBV10-3 and TRBJ2-7; 11 nucleotides align to TRBD2. Trimming cost V 0 bases and J 3 bases; bases outside gene matches: 19. The CDR3 consists of 21 residues. Germline lookup yields CDR1 ENHRY and CDR2 SYGVKD. This chain's CDR3 is CAISESTRLAGMTPQGYEQYF. The CDR3 DNA reads TGTGCCATCAGTGAGTCGACTCGACTAGCGGGAATGACGCCGCAGGGCTACGAGCAGTACTTC.

This chain links TRBV5-1 with TRBJ1-5; TRBD1 aligns across 8 bases. V dropped 4 bases and J dropped 5; count of bases not matched to a gene: 8. The CDR3 is 15 residues long. CDR1 and CDR2 (germline): SGHRS, YFSETQ. This CDR3 reads CASSLGQGRDQPQHF. CDR3 DNA: TGCGCCAGCAGCCTTGGACAGGGCCGCGATCAGCCCCAGCATTTT.

The CDR3 protein is CASGTEREPGNEQFF. Here the CDR3 DNA reads TGTGCCAGCGGGACCGAGCGGGAGCCGGGCAATGAGCAGTTCTTC. This chain connects TRBV28 to TRBJ2-1, with TRBD2 identical over 8 bases. This CDR3 spans 15 amino acids. CDR1 and CDR2 (germline): MDHEN, SYDVKM. V lost 8 bases to trimming and J lost 6 bases; unmatched junction nucleotides: 12.

V usage is TRBV7-6 and J usage is TRBJ1-3; no clear D. Trimming took 5 bases from V and 0 from J, leaving 14 bases between them. Germline loops: CDR1 SGHVS, CDR2 FNYEAQ. The CDR3 loop spans 16 amino acids. The CDR3 DNA is TGTGCCAGCAGCCCCCGAGGCGGCACCTCTGGAAACACCATATATTTT. It specifies CASSPRGGTSGNTIYF.

The rearrangement joins TRBV19 to TRBJ2-1, with TRBD1 matching 10 bases. Germline values: CDR1 LNHDA, CDR2 SQIVND (reference sequence). The length of the CDR3 is 13 residues. V lost 9 bases to trimming and J lost 7 bases; unmatched junction nucleotides: 6. CDR3: CASQGQGLNEQFF. The CDR3 DNA follows: TGTGCCAGCCAGGGACAGGGGTTAAATGAGCAGTTCTTC.